This entry concerns a single TCR beta chain. Its antigen remains undetermined. Base qualities are not at hand, and no much larger clone is one base apart. The data are from a study of Tregs in tolerant kidney transplant recipients (dated by TCRdb to between 2017 and 2020). Context from the whole study: The study applied TCRbeta sequencing to find donor-specific regulatory T cells before combined kidney and bone marrow transplantation and then followed those same cells after transplant. In a few healthy controls, several methods of expanding Tregs specific for an allogeneic donor were compared by TCRbeta repertoire sequencing.

The investigation overall reported the following: Biological reproducibility was not directly assessed, although technical replication error appeared to be minimal. The most biologically relevant and donor-specific TCRbeta repertoire appeared to be identified by expanding Tregs with activated donor B cells. The study was limited by small patient numbers, and the findings need validation in larger populations and under other immunosuppression protocols.

The CDR1 and CDR2 encoded by the germline V gene are KGHSH and LQKENI. Trimming at the junction amounts to 4 bases on V and 5 bases on J, and the germline ends lie 18 bases apart. From the cysteine through the phenylalanine, the CDR3 covers 17 amino acids. Only the CDR3 region is kept as DNA, spanning 51 bases read in frame from base 1. Genomic DNA was extracted from sorted cells with the QIAGEN DNeasy Blood and Tissue Kit for TCRbeta CDR3 sequencing. Through immunoSEQ, high-throughput TCRbeta CDR3 sequencing was done commercially, including PCR amplification with internal controls and bias correction. Concerning the study's data processing: Unique productive TCRbeta sequences were defined by CDR3 nucleotide sequence where primers matched, and otherwise by CDR3 amino acid sequence together with Vbeta and Jbeta genes. Sorting error was corrected by removing sequences shared between sorted populations at a frequency ratio of 2:1 or less, and the remaining shared sequences were assigned to the higher population. A sequence counted as donor-reactive if, in CFSE-low cells, the sequence had a frequency of at least 0.01% and was expanded at least 5-fold compared with unstimulated cells. Repertoire divergence was quantified by Jensen-Shannon divergence calculated from the top 100 TCRbeta sequences ranked by frequency. When a sample had multiple sequencing runs, each run was corrected for sorting error separately and the runs were then pooled. TCRdb limited this immuneACCESS table to in-frame rearrangements with V and J called. A share of clones is missing; checked studies link under half to unresolved V genes, and the rest is unexplained. The V and J calls and clone size were taken over from that table, and D and trimming were inferred from the DNA. The sample table shows fewer than 20,000 clones, and roughly four fifths are seen once. 2% to 2.5% of the sample goes to the ten largest clones.

Unstimulated Tregs (CD4+CD25+CD127-), CD4+ non-Tregs (CD4+CD25-), CD4 and CD8 cells were FACS-sorted from thawed PBMCs. Thawed PBMCs were rested overnight at 37 degrees C with 200 to 250 IU/ml IL-2 before Treg sorting. Blood from healthy controls was obtained either from healthy volunteers or as purchased buffy coats. Healthy control blood was processed to PBMCs with a Ficoll density gradient and then cryopreserved, whereas patient PBMCs were collected both before and after transplant. This receptor was taken from a human donor in good health. Sequenced material: Tregs from blood. The rearrangement combines TRBV18 with TRBJ1-6; TRBD1 is a weak D gene call, 6 bases matching. The CDR3 protein sequence reads: CASSLTGGSHDNSPLHF. The DNA sequence is TGTGCCAGCTCACTCACCGGGGGCAGTCATGATAATTCACCCCTCCACTTT.